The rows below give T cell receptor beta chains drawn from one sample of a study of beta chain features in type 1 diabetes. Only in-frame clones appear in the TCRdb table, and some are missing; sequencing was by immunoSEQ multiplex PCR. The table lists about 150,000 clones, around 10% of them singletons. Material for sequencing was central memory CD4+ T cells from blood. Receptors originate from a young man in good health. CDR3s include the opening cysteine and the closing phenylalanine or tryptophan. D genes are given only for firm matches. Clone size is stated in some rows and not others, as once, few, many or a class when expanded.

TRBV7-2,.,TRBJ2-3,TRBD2,TGTGCCAGCAGCTCCAGGGCCCGGACTAGCGGGGTCTTCACAGATACGCAGTATTTT,CASSSRARTSGVFTDTQYF
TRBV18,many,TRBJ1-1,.,TGTGCCAGCTCACCCCTTACAGGGATGATGAACACTGAAGCTTTCTTT,CASSPLTGMMNTEAFF
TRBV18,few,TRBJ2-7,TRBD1,TGTGCCAGCTCACCACTGACGGGACAGGGGACGGTCGAGCAGTACTTC,CASSPLTGQGTVEQYF
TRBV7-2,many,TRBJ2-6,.,TGTGCCAGCAGCTCCCTTGGTGGGGGTACTGGGGCCAACGTCCTGACTTTC,CASSSLGGGTGANVLTF
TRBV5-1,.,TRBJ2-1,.,TGCGCCAGCAGCTTCGTCAGGTTCAGTGAGCAGTTCTTC,CASSFVRFSEQFF
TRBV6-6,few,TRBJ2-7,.,TGTGCCATCAGTGAGAAGAAGGGAGACGAGCAGTACTTC,CAISEKKGDEQYF
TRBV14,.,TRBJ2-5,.,TGTGCCAGCAGCCACGAACTGGGGCCGGGATCCCCAGAGACCCAGTACTTC,CASSHELGPGSPETQYF
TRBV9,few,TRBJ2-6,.,TGTGCCAGCAGCGTAGTCTCTGGGGCCAACGTCCTGACTTTC,CASSVVSGANVLTF
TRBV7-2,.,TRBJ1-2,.,TGTGCCAGCAGCTCCCCTTTCGGCCACTATGGCTACACCTTC,CASSSPFGHYGYTF
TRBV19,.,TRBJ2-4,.,TGTGCCAGTAGTATACGCGGCGGAGCACTAGCCAAAAACATTCAGTACTTC,CASSIRGGALAKNIQYF
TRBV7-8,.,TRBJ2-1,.,TGTGCCAGCAGCTTAACCCAGGGCAACAATGAGCAGTTCTTC,CASSLTQGNNEQFF
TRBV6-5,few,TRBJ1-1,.,TGTGCCAGCAGTTCCCACCAGGGGTATGTCGGTGAAGCTTTCTTT,CASSSHQGYVGEAFF
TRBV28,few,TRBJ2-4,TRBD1,TGTGCCAGCAGGGCAGGGGGCTCAAACATTCAGTACTTC,CASRAGGSNIQYF
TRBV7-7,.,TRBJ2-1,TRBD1,TGTGCCAGCAGCCCTCCCGGGACAGGGGGCATAGATGAGCAGTTCTTC,CASSPPGTGGIDEQFF
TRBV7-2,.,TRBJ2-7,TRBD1,TGTGCCAGCAGGAGTCCGGGACAGGGGGGAACGAGCTCCTACGAGCAGTACTTC,CASRSPGQGGTSSYEQYF
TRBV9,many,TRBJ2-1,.,TGTGCCAGCAGCGTAGTACTGGACTACAATGAGCAGTTCTTC,CASSVVLDYNEQFF
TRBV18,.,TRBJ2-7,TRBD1,TGTGCCAGCTCACCGCAGGGGGAGAATTACGAGCAGTACTTC,CASSPQGENYEQYF
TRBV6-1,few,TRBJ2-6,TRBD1,TGTGCCAGCAGTGAACGGACAGGGTTTACTGGGGCCAACGTCCTGACTTTC,CASSERTGFTGANVLTF
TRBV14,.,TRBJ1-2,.,TGTGCCAGCAGCCGTGGACAGTATGGCTACACCTTC,CASSRGQYGYTF
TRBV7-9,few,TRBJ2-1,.,TGTGCCAGCAGCGAGGCCAAAGCCAACAATGAGCAGTTCTTC,CASSEAKANNEQFF
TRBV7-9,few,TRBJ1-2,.,TGTGCCAGCAGCATGGGACAATTGGAAGGCTACACCTTC,CASSMGQLEGYTF
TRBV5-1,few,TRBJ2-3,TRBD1,TGCGCCAGCAGCTTGGCACCCCCTGACAGGGGCGATACGCAGTATTTT,CASSLAPPDRGDTQYF
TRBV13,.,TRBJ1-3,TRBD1,TGTGCCAGCAGCTTAACAGGGGGCTCCTCTGGAAACACCATATATTTT,CASSLTGGSSGNTIYF
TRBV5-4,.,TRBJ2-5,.,TGTGCCAGCAGCTTGGGAGGGCGGGAAGAGACCCAGTACTTC,CASSLGGREETQYF
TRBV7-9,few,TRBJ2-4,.,TGTGCCAGCAGCTTAGACAGGACTATTCAGTACTTC,CASSLDRTIQYF
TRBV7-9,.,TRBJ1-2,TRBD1,TGTGCCAGCATCCCAGGACAGGGGTATGGCTACACCTTC,CASIPGQGYGYTF
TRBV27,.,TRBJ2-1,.,TGTGCCAGCCGTCGGGACCGCGGCTCCTACAATGAGCAGTTCTTC,CASRRDRGSYNEQFF
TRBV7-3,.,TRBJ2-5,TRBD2,TGTGCCAGCAGCTTAGGGGTAGCGGGAGGAGAGACCCAGTACTTC,CASSLGVAGGETQYF
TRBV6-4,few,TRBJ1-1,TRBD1,TGTGCCAGCACCAGAGACAGGGGGAACACTGAAGCTTTCTTT,CASTRDRGNTEAFF
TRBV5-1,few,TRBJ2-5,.,TGCGCCAGCAGCTTGGTTCCGGGTGGTTGGGAGACCCAGTACTTC,CASSLVPGGWETQYF
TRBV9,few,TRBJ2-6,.,TGTGCCAGCAGCGCCGGGAGTTCAGGGGCCAACGTCCTGACTTTC,CASSAGSSGANVLTF
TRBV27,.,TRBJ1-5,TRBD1,TGTGCCAGCAGGAGGACAGGGCAGCCCCAGCATTTT,CASRRTGQPQHF
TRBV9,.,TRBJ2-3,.,TGTGCCAGCAGCCGAGCCCCGGGGATCCCTAGCACAGATACGCAGTATTTT,CASSRAPGIPSTDTQYF